This is a list of T cell receptor beta chains from one sample in a study of blood T cell repertoires in COVID-19. The assay was immunoSEQ multiplex PCR, and TCRdb's table has in-frame clones only and misses some. The sample has roughly 70,000 clones; 84% are singletons. Material for sequencing was peripheral blood. These receptors were taken from a woman aged 55-75 years with acute or convalescent COVID-19. The CDR3 runs from the conserved cysteine through the conserved F or W. The size field is filled for only some rows; it gives once, few, many or a size class.

j_gene	v_gene	abundance	len	CDR3aa
TRBJ1-2	TRBV7-3	NA	13	CASSGGTGKGYTF
TRBJ1-6	TRBV5-5	NA	13	CASSLPRESPLHF
TRBJ1-2	TRBV6-4	NA	14	CASRVGSREGGYTF
TRBJ1-4	TRBV7-9	NA	15	CASRPEGQGNEKLFF
TRBJ2-7	TRBV6-2/TRBV6-3	once	16	CASSILTGTGGGEQYF
TRBJ2-1	TRBV5-5	NA	19	CASSLRTSGGSYTNNEQFF
TRBJ1-2	TRBV9	NA	14	CASSVAGKSNGYTF
TRBJ1-3	TRBV2	NA	16	CASTQGGFKSGNTIYF
TRBJ2-1	TRBV7-6	NA	13	CASSLQGGYEQFF
TRBJ2-5	TRBV11-2	NA	18	CASSLFRVFGGGEETQYF
TRBJ1-2	TRBV15	few	15	CATSTSRGSGYGYTF
TRBJ1-5	TRBV19	NA	19	CASSIIQGGTGGHSQPQHF
TRBJ1-4	TRBV24-1	NA	14	CATTRTGSDEKLFF
TRBJ1-6	TRBV2	NA	15	CASSARGADNSPLHF
TRBJ2-1	TRBV4-1	NA	16	CASSQFSNGGYNEQFF
TRBJ2-7	TRBV5-1	NA	16	CASSVGTGTSSYEQYF
TRBJ1-1	TRBV7-3	NA	14	CASSARGQNTEAFF
TRBJ1-2	TRBV11-2	NA	13	CASSLTGTFGYTF
TRBJ2-7	TRBV2	NA	14	CASTLGGSQYEQYF
TRBJ1-4	TRBV13	NA	16	CASSSSRQTANEKLFF
TRBJ1-2	TRBV5-1	NA	11	CASSQDHGYTF
TRBJ1-2	TRBV7-3	NA	15	CASSLMQGGNYGYTF
TRBJ2-7	TRBV7-3	once	14	CASSLTSGSYEQYF
TRBJ2-1	TRBV5-1	NA	15	CASSWGTGEVGEQFF
TRBJ1-1	TRBV18	NA	16	CASSPPYTGLNTEAFF
TRBJ2-3	TRBV5-6	NA	14	CASNFEAKTGTQYF
TRBJ2-3	TRBV23-1	NA	18	CASSQFWRRGGKTDTQYF
TRBJ2-1	TRBV19	NA	13	CASRPSGGNEQFF
TRBJ1-4	TRBV9	NA	16	CASSRSSVPGGEKLFF
TRBJ1-2	TRBV28	NA	14	CASDFTRGRNGYTF
TRBJ2-2	TRBV27	NA	13	CASSPITGGELFF
TRBJ1-1	TRBV10-3	NA	13	CAIMRGGGTEAFF
TRBJ1-1	TRBV29-1	NA	10	CSVDGGGAFF
TRBJ1-2	TRBV6-5	few	15	CASSYYAAGNNGYTF
TRBJ1-1	TRBV6-6	NA	14	CASRPQDRNTEAFF
TRBJ2-3	TRBV5-1	few	14	CASSLDTGGGTQYF
TRBJ2-7	TRBV5-1	NA	14	CASSWRDRGDEQYF
TRBJ1-1	TRBV24-1	NA	15	CATSDSGTPNTEAFF
TRBJ1-5	TRBV25-1	NA	15	CASSPRGRGNQPQHF
TRBJ2-1	TRBV4-1	once	17	CASSQEQGAGGHNEQFF
TRBJ1-1	TRBV13	NA	13	CASSLRGNTEAFF
TRBJ2-1	TRBV19	once	16	CASTNRQGAGNYEQFF
TRBJ2-7	TRBV5-1	few	16	CASSLRVGTGAREQYF
TRBJ1-2	TRBV7-2	NA	13	CASSPPANYGYTF
TRBJ1-2	TRBV5-1	NA	15	CASSLGLDSNYGYTF
TRBJ2-3	TRBV10-2	NA	14	CASRPGLAVDTQYF
TRBJ1-1	TRBV6-6	NA	15	CASSYGGQANTEAFF
TRBJ1-1	TRBV7-9	NA	14	CASSSRGAVTEAFF
TRBJ2-7	TRBV27	NA	15	CASRGTGTGGYEQYF
TRBJ1-5	TRBV5-1	NA	14	CASSLTGEDQPQHF
TRBJ2-7	TRBV6-5	NA	15	CASRPLGQGAYEQYF
TRBJ1-5	TRBV6-1	few	15	CASSDGQGANQPQHF
TRBJ2-3	TRBV15	NA	13	CATSRDPGDTQYF
TRBJ1-4	TRBV29-1	NA	14	CSVEGSATNEKLFF
TRBJ2-7	TRBV14	NA	14	CASSQFGQVYEQYF
TRBJ2-1	TRBV11-1	once	14	CASSLRTDYNEQFF
TRBJ2-7	TRBV24-1	few	11	CATSDFNEQYF
TRBJ2-7	TRBV7-3	few	13	CASSWGQSYEQYF